This entry lists 18 T cell receptor beta chains sequenced from one sample in a study of T cells in narcolepsy. Generated by immunoSEQ multiplex PCR, the TCRdb table keeps only in-frame clones and is missing some. The sample shows some 16,000 clones, roughly 72% of them seen only once. The sample comprised CD45RA- memory CD8+ T cells from PBMCs. These receptors were collected from a human donor with narcolepsy.

The rearrangement uses TRBV10-3 and TRBJ2-1; tentatively, D is TRBD2 (5 bases). The CDR3 is 13 amino acids. CDR1 is ENHRY and CDR2 is SYGVKD in the germline V gene. Trimming shortened V by 9 bases and J by 7 bases, and 16 bases separated the two germline ends. The CDR3 protein is CAIDPGRPNEQFF. The CDR3 DNA reads TGTGCCATAGACCCGGGAAGGCCAAATGAGCAGTTCTTC.

Remarks on this clone: Other nucleotide sequences in the sample specify the same CDR3. V and J are TRBV19 and TRBJ2-3; D possibly corresponds to TRBD2 (5 bases). V was shortened by 3 bases and J by 7 bases, with 8 bases between the two germline ends. The CDR3 loop spans 12 amino acids. CDR1 and CDR2 (germline): LNHDA, SQIVND (reference sequence). As DNA, the CDR3 is TGTGCCAGTAGTATCGGCGGGCATACGCAGTATTTT. Its protein product is CASSIGGHTQYF.

V is TRBV6-1 and J is TRBJ2-7; 9 positions agree with TRBD1. The CDR3 consists of 14 residues. Germline values: CDR1 MNHNS, CDR2 SASEGT. V shed 8 bases and J 1 base; nucleotides not matched to a gene: 6. Here the CDR3 reads CASRGQGLSYEQYF. For the CDR3, the DNA is TGTGCCAGCCGGGGACAGGGCCTATCCTACGAGCAGTACTTC.

This chain uses TRBV7-8 with TRBJ2-6, with 9 bases lining up with TRBD2. The CDR3 runs 16 residues. Trimming took 5 bases from V and 11 from J; bases not matched to a gene: 13. Germline CDR1 is SGHVS and CDR2 is FQNEAQ. The CDR3 here is CASSPGSGGLSYVLTF. DNA for the CDR3: TGTGCCAGCAGCCCTGGGAGCGGGGGGCTATCTTACGTCCTGACTTTC.

The CDR3: CASSPWTSGGTDTQYF. The CDR3 coding sequence is TGTGCCAGCAGCCCTTGGACTAGCGGGGGCACAGATACGCAGTATTTT. This chain links TRBV9 with TRBJ2-3, with TRBD2 matching 12 bases. Germline-derived CDR1 and CDR2 are SGDLS and YYNGEE. V lost 4 bases and J lost 1; bases outside the gene matches: 4. The CDR3 length is 16 residues.

Notes on this clone: The likely explanation is a read error, given a far larger clone one base away. V gene TRBV4-2 combines with J gene TRBJ1-2; maybe TRBD1 (5 bases). The CDR3 sequence is 16 residues long. The V end was cut by 6 bases, the J end by 8 bases, with 25 bases between. Germline CDR1 and CDR2: LGHNA and YNFKEQ. CDR3 loop: CASSLGPGRGLEGYTF. The CDR3 bases are TGTGCCAGCAGTCTAGGACCGGGACGGGGGTTAGAAGGCTACACCTTC.

V usage is TRBV2 and J usage is TRBJ2-5; D might be TRBD1 (5 bases). The J call is doubtful: the DNA matches TRBJ2-7 better. The CDR3 sequence is 11 residues long. Germline V lookup: CDR1 SNHLY, CDR2 FYNNEI. The CDR3 here is CASSTTDEQYF. Here the CDR3 DNA reads TGTGCCAGCAGTACGACAGACGAGCAGTACTTC.

This chain uses TRBV19 with TRBJ2-1, with TRBD2 matching over 7 bases. V was clipped by 7 bases and J by 0 bases; unmatched bases: 9. The CDR3 spans 16 residues. Germline CDR1 and CDR2: LNHDA and SQIVND (reference sequence). This CDR3 reads CASNMGGPSSYNEQFF. CDR3 nucleotide sequence: TGTGCCAGTAACATGGGAGGGCCGAGCTCCTACAATGAGCAGTTCTTC.

The CDR3 nucleotides are TGCGCCAGCAGCCAAGATAGAGGGTTTGATGATGAGACCCAGTACTTC. It yields the protein CASSQDRGFDDETQYF. This chain links TRBV4-1 with TRBJ2-5; the D gene is possibly TRBD2 (5 bases). The CDR3 has 16 amino acids. V shed 0 bases and J shed 5 bases, with 16 bases lying between them. Germline loops: CDR1 MGHRA, CDR2 YSYEKL.

V is TRBV7-2 and J is TRBJ2-1, with TRBD2 matching over 8 bases. Germline values: CDR1 SGHTA, CDR2 FQGNSA. Unmatched junction bases numbered 14, after V lost 5 bases and J lost 5 bases. The CDR3 covers 17 residues. The CDR3 coding sequence is TGTGCCAGCAGCCCCGGACTAGCTTCCTGGCTGAACAATGAGCAGTTCTTC. It encodes CASSPGLASWLNNEQFF.

The gene calls are TRBV7-6 and TRBJ2-3; 7 positions match TRBD1. CDR1 and CDR2 from the germline V gene are SGHVS and FNYEAQ. The CDR3 contains 16 residues. Germline trimming cut 1 base from V and 8 bases from J; bases unmatched to any gene: 12. CDR3 bases: TGTGCCAGCAGCTTAGGGGACGAGGGGGCCTGGGGTACGCAGTATTTT. It is translated as CASSLGDEGAWGTQYF.

The J gene is TRBJ2-5, the V gene TRBV28; no reliable D call. CDR1 is MDHEN, CDR2 SYDVKM, per germline. There are 12 residues in the CDR3. V lost 6 bases to trimming and J lost 0 bases, with 5 bases between them. The CDR3 coding sequence is TGTGCCAGCAGGGCGGACCAAGAGACCCAGTACTTC. It is translated as CASRADQETQYF.

This clone was counted only a few times. The rearrangement joins TRBV9 to TRBJ2-7, with no clear D. The germline V gene has CDR1 SGDLS and CDR2 YYNGEE. CDR3 length: 14 amino acids. V lost 0 bases and J 3 bases, leaving 10 bases between the germline ends. CDR3 sequence reads: CASSVEGQDYEQYF. The CDR3 bases are TGTGCCAGCAGCGTAGAGGGTCAGGACTACGAGCAGTACTTC. Full variable domain (rest looked up from reference TRBV9 and TRBJ2-7): DSGVTQTPKHLITATGQRVTLRCSPRSGDLSVYWYQQSLDQGLQFLIQYYNGEERAKGNILERFSAQQFPDLHSELNLSSLELGDSALYFCASSVEGQDYEQYFGPGTRLTVT.

The CDR3: CASSLYGLATDTQYF. Here the CDR3 DNA reads TGCGCCAGCAGCTTGTACGGACTAGCCACAGATACGCAGTATTTT. The chain couples TRBV5-1 to TRBJ2-3; 8 nucleotides line up with TRBD2. This CDR3 region has 15 residues. With 1 base clipped from V and 2 bases from J, the junction kept 3 bases outside the gene matches. Germline V gives CDR1 SGHRS, CDR2 YFSETQ.

This clone was observed a handful of times. The rearrangement uses TRBV7-6 and TRBJ2-7; 7 positions match TRBD1. Trimming cost V 5 bases and J 2 bases; bases outside gene matches: 9. The CDR3 length is 15 residues. CDR1 SGHVS and CDR2 FNYEAQ come from the germline V gene. The CDR3 here is CASSTGQAKTYEQYF. CDR3 in DNA: TGTGCCAGCAGCACCGGACAGGCGAAAACCTACGAGCAGTACTTC. The variable domain in full, completed from reference TRBV7-6 and TRBJ2-7, reads GAGVSQSPRYKVTKRGQDVALRCDPISGHVSLYWYRQALGQGPEFLTYFNYEAQQDKSGLPNDRFSAERPEGSISTLTIQRTEQRDSAMYRCASSTGQAKTYEQYFGPGTRLTVT.

The chain links TRBV10-2 to TRBJ1-5, with D uncertain. This CDR3 has 13 amino acids. CDR1 WSHSY and CDR2 SAAADI come from the germline V gene. V was pared by 5 bases and J by 1 base, with 6 bases between. CDR3 nucleotides: TGCGCCAGCAGTCCAATAAGCAATCAGCCCCAGCATTTT. Amino acids: CASSPISNQPQHF.

This chain connects TRBV6-6 to TRBJ2-7, with 8 bases fitting TRBD1. The length of the CDR3 is 14 residues. The germline gives CDR1 MNHNY, CDR2 SVGAGI (reference sequence). V shed 4 bases, J shed 4 bases, and the junction held 6 bases outside the gene matches. In DNA form, the CDR3 reads TGTGCCAGCAGTTCCGGACAGGGTCTTTACGAGCAGTACTTC. Translated, it gives CASSSGQGLYEQYF.

The chain links TRBV27 to TRBJ2-2, with D hard to call. Trimming took 7 bases from V and 0 from J, leaving 9 bases between them. CDR3 length: 14 residues. CDR1 is MNHEY, CDR2 SMNVEV, per germline (reference sequence). CDR3 nucleotide sequence: TGTGCCAGCAAGGAGTCCCCGAACACCGGGGAGCTGTTTTTT. Protein: CASKESPNTGELFF.